The next 8 T cell receptor beta chains were all read from a single sample in a study of ipilimumab plus nivolumab after autologous stem cell transplantation. Only in-frame clones appear in the TCRdb table, and some are missing; sequencing was by immunoSEQ multiplex PCR. This sample has about 15,000 clones; about 77% occur once, and the top ten carry roughly a tenth. The specimen was PBMCs, collected in a trial of ipilimumab plus nivolumab as post-transplant consolidation. These receptors were obtained from a male donor with diffuse large B-cell lymphoma.

The chain couples TRBV14 to TRBJ2-1, with TRBD2 matching 7 bases. Germline V gene lookup returns CDR1 SGHDN and CDR2 FVKESK. The CDR3 spans 14 residues. With V trimmed by 1 base and J by 9 bases, 6 bases remained unmatched. The CDR3 nucleotides read TGTGCCAGCAGCCAAGTATGGGGGGGGGTTGAGCAGTTCTTC. It encodes CASSQVWGGVEQFF.

This sequence joins TRBV4-1 and TRBJ1-1, with D perhaps TRBD1 (5 bases). V gave up 1 base and J gave up 0 bases, with 9 bases separating them. The V gene's germline CDR1 is MGHRA and CDR2 YSYEKL. The CDR3 covers 15 residues. For the CDR3, the DNA is TGCGCCAGCAGCCAAGCCTGGGGCGTGAACACTGAAGCTTTCTTT. This sequence encodes CASSQAWGVNTEAFF.

The J gene is TRBJ2-3, the V gene TRBV19, with D perhaps matching TRBD1 (5 bases). The V and J ends lost 1 base and 0 bases respectively, with 14 bases between them. The CDR3 extends over 17 amino acids. Germline CDR1 and CDR2: LNHDA and SQIVND (reference sequence). CDR3: CASSIVFRQLSTDTQYF. The CDR3 bases are TGTGCCAGTAGTATAGTGTTCCGACAGCTTAGCACAGATACGCAGTATTTT. Complete variable domain (other parts from reference TRBV19 and TRBJ2-3): DGGITQSPKYLFRKEGQNVTLSCEQNLNHDAMYWYRQDPGQGLRLIYYSQIVNDFQKGDIAEGYSVSREKKESFPLTVTSAQKNPTAFYLCASSIVFRQLSTDTQYFGPGTRLTVL.

A few counts support this clone. The rearrangement joins TRBV11-2 to TRBJ2-5; tentatively, D is TRBD2 (7 bases). V was trimmed by 6 bases and J by 4 bases, leaving 18 bases between them. The germline gives CDR1 SGHAT, CDR2 FQNNGV. CDR3 length: 15 residues. CDR3 region: CASRGGGAGRETQYF. The CDR3 region has the DNA TGTGCCAGCAGGGGAGGGGGGGCGGGGAGAGAGACCCAGTACTTC.

The chain combines TRBV9 with TRBJ1-3, with D perhaps TRBD1 (5 bases). The CDR3 has 17 residues. Trimming shortened V by 2 bases and J by 0 bases, and 15 bases separated the two germline ends. Looked up from germline, CDR1 is SGDLS and CDR2 is YYNGEE. CDR3 DNA: TGTGCCAGCAGCGTCGGTTCGGGGGATATCTCTGGAAACACCATATATTTT. Encoded protein: CASSVGSGDISGNTIYF. Variable domain in full (rest from reference TRBV9 and TRBJ1-3): DSGVTQTPKHLITATGQRVTLRCSPRSGDLSVYWYQQSLDQGLQFLIQYYNGEERAKGNILERFSAQQFPDLHSELNLSSLELGDSALYFCASSVGSGDISGNTIYFGEGSWLTVV.

The chain carries TRBV27 and TRBJ2-7; TRBD1 agrees at 8 bases. Trimming removed 5 bases from V and 2 bases from J; junction bases left unmatched: 2. Per the germline V gene, CDR1 is MNHEY and CDR2 is SMNVEV (reference sequence). The CDR3 runs 13 residues. The CDR3 DNA is TGTGCCAGCAGTACGACAGGGGCCTACGAGCAGTACTTC. Encoded protein: CASSTTGAYEQYF.

The V call is TRBV5-6, the J call TRBJ2-7; 7 bases are a match to TRBD2. V dropped 4 bases and J dropped 0; count of bases not matched to a gene: 4. There are 14 residues in the CDR3. In germline, CDR1 is SGHDT, CDR2 YYEEEE. CDR3 nucleotides: TGTGCCAGCAGCGGCCTAGCGGTCTCCTACGAGCAGTACTTC. This encodes CASSGLAVSYEQYF. The full variable domain, rest sourced from reference TRBV5-6 and TRBJ2-7, is DAGVTQSPTHLIKTRGQQVTLRCSPKSGHDTVSWYQQALGQGPQFIFQYYEEEERQRGNFPDRFSGHQFPNYSSELNVNALLLGDSALYLCASSGLAVSYEQYFGPGTRLTVT.

This chain connects TRBV7-9 to TRBJ2-1, with a weak D call TRBD2 (7 bases). CDR1 is SEHNR, CDR2 FQNEAQ, per germline (reference sequence). With 1 base removed from V and 8 bases from J, the gap between germline ends came to 15 bases. The CDR3 is 15 amino acids. CDR3 protein: CASSLVGGPRDEQFF. The CDR3 DNA follows: TGTGCCAGCAGCTTAGTCGGGGGGCCGAGGGATGAGCAGTTCTTC.